This T cell receptor (beta chain) originates from a study of T cell repertoires in cytomegalovirus infection. Study-wide background: Newly reported HLA-C-restricted and thoroughly characterized HLA-B-restricted CMV epitopes were employed. An indication of both CMV infection and matching HLA type came from public TCR beta signatures.

On this clonotype: Its antigen is not identified.

Overall study results and limits: Identification of carriers of CMV plus the relevant HLA was achieved through cumulative public TCR beta family frequency. CMV-specific TCR beta clonotypes restricted by HLA-C were the ones dominating the ex vivo response.

TCRdb re-analysed the reads in MiXCR, keeping a single row per CDR3 protein. The sample gives 700,000 to 850,000 distinct CDR3 sequences, roughly 33% of which show up once; about an eighth is in the top ten. The V gene lost 8 bases and the J gene lost 5 bases, with 14 bases spanning the gap. The CDR3 sequence is 12 residues long. The sequenced sample was cultured CD8+ T cells from PBMCs, obtained from culture after CMV antigen stimulation. The chain is built from TRBV5-3 and TRBJ2-7; D gene uncertain. TRBV5-3 is an ORF, and what it does is uncertain. The sequence was obtained from a human donor in good health (CMV status not recorded). Some clones in this sample may be carry-over from other donors' samples. The chain's CDR3 is CASSPSRHEQYF. For the CDR3, the DNA is TGTGCCAGCAGCCCGTCGAGGCACGAGCAGTACTTC.